This paragraph covers one T cell receptor beta chain sequence. Produced via immunoSEQ multiplex PCR; TCRdb's table is partial and in-frame only. The table lists just under 85,000 clones, around 90% of them singletons, with around 0.25% in the top ten. The data are from a study of technical replicates of blood from a few donors. V was trimmed by 0 bases and J by 3 bases, leaving 15 bases between them. The CDR3 length is 16 residues. Germline V gene lookup returns CDR1 MNHEY and CDR2 SVGAGI. This receptor was taken from a human donor in good health. Source material: T cells isolated from PBMCs. This chain uses TRBV6-5 with TRBJ2-7; no reliable D call. The CDR3 DNA reads as TGTGCCAGCAGTTACTCTCTGACATCCCCCCTCTACGAGCAGTACTTC. Encoded protein: CASSYSLTSPLYEQYF.